This is a list of T cell receptor beta chains from one sample in a study of blood T cells in healthy people across ages. TCRdb re-derived calls from the 5' RACE reads in MiXCR, one entry per CDR3 protein. The sample has around 1.5 million distinct CDR3 sequences, roughly 45% seen once. Sequenced sample: blood. The receptors were gathered from a woman between 18 and 29 years old in good health. Each CDR3 is given with its conserved first and last residue. Fields, in order: CDR3 length, J gene, D gene, V gene, clone size, CDR3 DNA, CDR3 protein. D genes are given only for firm matches. Part of the rows lack a size; the others show once, few, many or a class for expanded clones.

cdr3_length: 15
j_call: TRBJ2-1
d_call: .
v_call: TRBV5-1
clone_size: .
cdr3_nt: TGCGCCAGCGCCCTCACTAGGGTCTCCTACAATGAGCAGTTCTTC
cdr3_aa: CASALTRVSYNEQFF

cdr3_length: 16
j_call: TRBJ2-1
d_call: TRBD2
v_call: TRBV24-1
clone_size: .
cdr3_nt: TGTGCCACCAGTGTCAGGCCGGGTAGCGGGCAAGAGACCCAGTTCTTC
cdr3_aa: CATSVRPGSGQETQFF

cdr3_length: 15
j_call: TRBJ1-2
d_call: TRBD1
v_call: TRBV24-1
clone_size: .
cdr3_nt: TGTGCCACCAGTGATCACCCGACAGGGGGCGGTGGCTACACCTTC
cdr3_aa: CATSDHPTGGGGYTF

cdr3_length: 14
j_call: TRBJ2-7
d_call: TRBD1
v_call: TRBV2
clone_size: .
cdr3_nt: TGTGCCAGCATGCGGACAGGGAGCTCCTACGAGCAGTACTTC
cdr3_aa: CASMRTGSSYEQYF

cdr3_length: 15
j_call: TRBJ2-4
d_call: .
v_call: TRBV28
clone_size: .
cdr3_nt: TGTGCCAGCACGTCCCAGGGTGGCGCCAAAAACATTCAGTACTTC
cdr3_aa: CASTSQGGAKNIQYF

cdr3_length: 16
j_call: TRBJ2-1
d_call: .
v_call: TRBV6-1
clone_size: .
cdr3_nt: TGTGCCAGCAGTGAAACTGGGGGGTCATCCTACAATGAGCAGTTCTTC
cdr3_aa: CASSETGGSSYNEQFF

cdr3_length: 14
j_call: TRBJ2-3
d_call: .
v_call: TRBV7-2
clone_size: few
cdr3_nt: TGTGCCAGCAGCTTAATGGGGAACACAGATACGCAGTATTTT
cdr3_aa: CASSLMGNTDTQYF

cdr3_length: 14
j_call: TRBJ2-7
d_call: .
v_call: TRBV7-6
clone_size: few
cdr3_nt: TGTGCCAGCAGCTTAGAATCGTCGGGGGCCGAGCAGTACTTC
cdr3_aa: CASSLESSGAEQYF

cdr3_length: 13
j_call: TRBJ2-3
d_call: .
v_call: TRBV6-6
clone_size: .
cdr3_nt: TGTGCCAGCAGTTACCACAGCACAGATACGCAGTATTTT
cdr3_aa: CASSYHSTDTQYF

cdr3_length: 16
j_call: TRBJ2-1
d_call: .
v_call: TRBV7-3
clone_size: .
cdr3_nt: TGTGCCAGCAGCTCAGGTTCGGGGAGCTCCTACAATGAGCAGTTCTTC
cdr3_aa: CASSSGSGSSYNEQFF

cdr3_length: 15
j_call: TRBJ2-7
d_call: TRBD1
v_call: TRBV3-1
clone_size: few
cdr3_nt: TGTGCCAGCAGCCCGGGACAGGGCAGTTTCTACGAGCAGTACTTC
cdr3_aa: CASSPGQGSFYEQYF

cdr3_length: 18
j_call: TRBJ2-1
d_call: TRBD2
v_call: TRBV5-4
clone_size: .
cdr3_nt: TGTGCCAGCAACGTGGGACTAGCGGGAGGGGCTTCCTACAATGAGCAGTTCTTC
cdr3_aa: CASNVGLAGGASYNEQFF

cdr3_length: 15
j_call: TRBJ2-4
d_call: TRBD1
v_call: TRBV6-1
clone_size: once
cdr3_nt: TGTGCCAGCAGTGTAGGACAGGGGGCCAAAAACATTCAGTACTTC
cdr3_aa: CASSVGQGAKNIQYF

cdr3_length: 15
j_call: TRBJ2-1
d_call: .
v_call: TRBV2
clone_size: .
cdr3_nt: TGTGCCAGCAGTGAATTCAGCGGCTCCTACAATGAGCAGTTCTTC
cdr3_aa: CASSEFSGSYNEQFF

cdr3_length: 16
j_call: TRBJ2-1
d_call: TRBD1
v_call: TRBV24-1
clone_size: .
cdr3_nt: TGTGCCACCAGTGACCCGGACAGGGGTTCCTACAATGAGCAGTTCTTC
cdr3_aa: CATSDPDRGSYNEQFF

cdr3_length: 14
j_call: TRBJ2-5
d_call: .
v_call: TRBV3-1
clone_size: .
cdr3_nt: TGTGCCAGCAGCCAAGATCTGATACAAGAGACCCAGTACTTC
cdr3_aa: CASSQDLIQETQYF

cdr3_length: 14
j_call: TRBJ2-5
d_call: .
v_call: TRBV5-1
clone_size: few
cdr3_nt: TGCGCCAGCAGGCGGGGAGAACTCCAAGAGACCCAGTACTTC
cdr3_aa: CASRRGELQETQYF

cdr3_length: 17
j_call: TRBJ1-2
d_call: .
v_call: TRBV5-1
clone_size: .
cdr3_nt: TGCGCCAGCAGCTTACGACCCTCCGGGACGGTTAACTATGGCTACACCTTC
cdr3_aa: CASSLRPSGTVNYGYTF

cdr3_length: 14
j_call: TRBJ1-2
d_call: .
v_call: TRBV12-3/TRBV12-4
clone_size: .
cdr3_nt: TGTGCCAGCAGTTTAAGAATTGGGGTTTATGGCTACACCTTC
cdr3_aa: CASSLRIGVYGYTF

cdr3_length: 11
j_call: TRBJ1-1
d_call: .
v_call: TRBV28
clone_size: once
cdr3_nt: TGTGCCAGCAGGGGGGGACGTGAAGCTTTCTTT
cdr3_aa: CASRGGREAFF

cdr3_length: 12
j_call: TRBJ2-1
d_call: .
v_call: TRBV29-1
clone_size: few
cdr3_nt: TGCAGCGTCTCGGACTCCCACAATGAGCAGTTCTTC
cdr3_aa: CSVSDSHNEQFF

cdr3_length: 13
j_call: TRBJ2-7
d_call: .
v_call: TRBV4-1
clone_size: few
cdr3_nt: TGCGCCAGCAGCCAAACCAAAGCCTACGAGCAGTACTTC
cdr3_aa: CASSQTKAYEQYF

cdr3_length: 15
j_call: TRBJ1-5
d_call: .
v_call: TRBV25-1
clone_size: .
cdr3_nt: TGTGCCAGCAGTGAATGGGGTGGTAGCAATCAGCCCCAGCATTTT
cdr3_aa: CASSEWGGSNQPQHF

cdr3_length: 15
j_call: TRBJ2-3
d_call: TRBD1
v_call: TRBV27
clone_size: .
cdr3_nt: TGTGCCAGCAGTTTCACAGGGGCCGGCACAGATACGCAGTATTTT
cdr3_aa: CASSFTGAGTDTQYF

cdr3_length: 14
j_call: TRBJ2-7
d_call: .
v_call: TRBV25-1
clone_size: few
cdr3_nt: TGTGCCAGCAGTGATCTGTTCTCTTCCTACGAGCAGTACTTC
cdr3_aa: CASSDLFSSYEQYF

cdr3_length: 13
j_call: TRBJ2-5
d_call: .
v_call: TRBV7-9
clone_size: .
cdr3_nt: TGTGCCAGCAGCTCCCAAGTTGGGAATGAGCAGTACTTC
cdr3_aa: CASSSQVGNEQYF

cdr3_length: 19
j_call: TRBJ2-5
d_call: TRBD2
v_call: TRBV4-1
clone_size: once
cdr3_nt: TGCGCCAGCAGCCAAGAGTGGGTAGGGGAACTAGCGTACCAAGAGACCCAGTACTTC
cdr3_aa: CASSQEWVGELAYQETQYF

cdr3_length: 13
j_call: TRBJ1-5
d_call: .
v_call: TRBV20-1
clone_size: .
cdr3_nt: TGCAGTGCTAGAAACAGGGACAATCAGCCCCGGCATTTT
cdr3_aa: CSARNRDNQPRHF

cdr3_length: 14
j_call: TRBJ1-2
d_call: TRBD1
v_call: TRBV12-3/TRBV12-4
clone_size: few
cdr3_nt: TGTGCCAGCAGCCTCAGGGGGCGAGACTTTGGCTACACCTTC
cdr3_aa: CASSLRGRDFGYTF

cdr3_length: 13
j_call: TRBJ1-1
d_call: .
v_call: TRBV6-1
clone_size: .
cdr3_nt: TGTGCCAGCAGACGGGGGATCGCTAGTAGGGCTTTCTTT
cdr3_aa: CASRRGIASRAFF

cdr3_length: 15
j_call: TRBJ2-5
d_call: .
v_call: TRBV10-3
clone_size: .
cdr3_nt: TGTGCCATCAGTGGTTCCAGCGGGCTTCAAGAGACCCAGTACTTC
cdr3_aa: CAISGSSGLQETQYF

cdr3_length: 13
j_call: TRBJ2-7
d_call: .
v_call: TRBV6-2/TRBV6-3
clone_size: .
cdr3_nt: TGTGCCAGCAGTGACCTCTCCTACAATGAGCAGTACTTC
cdr3_aa: CASSDLSYNEQYF

cdr3_length: 14
j_call: TRBJ2-1
d_call: .
v_call: TRBV7-9
clone_size: few
cdr3_nt: TGTGCCAGCAGCCAAGGAGGGTTAGTGAATGAGCAGTTCTTC
cdr3_aa: CASSQGGLVNEQFF

cdr3_length: 12
j_call: TRBJ2-3
d_call: .
v_call: TRBV25-1
clone_size: few
cdr3_nt: TGTGCCAGCAGGCACAGGGCAGATACGCAGTATTTT
cdr3_aa: CASRHRADTQYF